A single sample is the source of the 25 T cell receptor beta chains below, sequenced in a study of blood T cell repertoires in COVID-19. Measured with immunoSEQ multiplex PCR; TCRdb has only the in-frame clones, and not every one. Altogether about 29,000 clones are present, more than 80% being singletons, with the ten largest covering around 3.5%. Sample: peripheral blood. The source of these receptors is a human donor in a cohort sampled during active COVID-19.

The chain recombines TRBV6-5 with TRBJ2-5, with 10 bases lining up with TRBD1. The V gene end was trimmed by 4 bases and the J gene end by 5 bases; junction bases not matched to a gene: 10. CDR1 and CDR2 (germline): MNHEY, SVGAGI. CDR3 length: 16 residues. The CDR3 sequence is CASSLLPGQGRETQYF. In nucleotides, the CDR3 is TGTGCCAGCAGTTTACTCCCGGGACAGGGGAGGGAGACCCAGTACTTC.

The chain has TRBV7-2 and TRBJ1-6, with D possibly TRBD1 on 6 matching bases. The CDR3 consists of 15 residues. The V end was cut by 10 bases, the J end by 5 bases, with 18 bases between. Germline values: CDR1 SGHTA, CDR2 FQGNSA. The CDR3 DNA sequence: TGTGCCATCGGAGGTGGGGCAGGGGATAATTCACCCCTCCACTTT. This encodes CAIGGGAGDNSPLHF.

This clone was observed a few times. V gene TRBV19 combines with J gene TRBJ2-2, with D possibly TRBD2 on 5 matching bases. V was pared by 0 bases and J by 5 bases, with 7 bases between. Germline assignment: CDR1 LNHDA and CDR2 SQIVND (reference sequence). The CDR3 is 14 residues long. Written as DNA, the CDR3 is TGTGCCAGTAGTATAGACAGGAGGACCGGGGAGCTGTTTTTT. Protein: CASSIDRRTGELFF. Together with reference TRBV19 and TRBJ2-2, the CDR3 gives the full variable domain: DGGITQSPKYLFRKEGQNVTLSCEQNLNHDAMYWYRQDPGQGLRLIYYSQIVNDFQKGDIAEGYSVSREKKESFPLTVTSAQKNPTAFYLCASSIDRRTGELFFGEGSRLTVL.

The CDR3 DNA follows: TGTGCCAGCAGCTCGGGACAGGGGGCCTTTAGCACAGATACGCAGTATTTT. Protein product: CASSSGQGAFSTDTQYF. The rearrangement joins TRBV7-9 to TRBJ2-3, with TRBD1 matching 12 bases. Germline loops: CDR1 SEHNR, CDR2 FQNEAQ (reference sequence). Trimming removed 4 bases from V and 0 bases from J; junction bases left unmatched: 5. This CDR3 comprises 17 residues.

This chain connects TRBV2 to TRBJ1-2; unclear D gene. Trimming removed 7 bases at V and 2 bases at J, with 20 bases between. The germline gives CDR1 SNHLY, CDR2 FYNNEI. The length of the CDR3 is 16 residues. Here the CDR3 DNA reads TGTGCCAGCAAAAGGTCAAGGGAGGCAGCCAACTATGGCTACACCTTC. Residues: CASKRSREAANYGYTF.

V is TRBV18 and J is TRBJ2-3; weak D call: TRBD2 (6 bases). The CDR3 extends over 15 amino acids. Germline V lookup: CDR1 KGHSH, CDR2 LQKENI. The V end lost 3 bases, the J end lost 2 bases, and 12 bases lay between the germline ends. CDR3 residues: CASSPLGTFTDTQYF. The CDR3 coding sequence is TGTGCCAGCTCACCCTTGGGGACTTTCACAGATACGCAGTATTTT.

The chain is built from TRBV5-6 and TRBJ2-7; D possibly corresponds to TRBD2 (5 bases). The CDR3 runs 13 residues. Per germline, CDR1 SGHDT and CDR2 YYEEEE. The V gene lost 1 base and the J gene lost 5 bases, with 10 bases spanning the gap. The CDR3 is CASSLLISDEQYF. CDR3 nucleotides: TGTGCCAGCAGCTTGCTGATTAGCGACGAGCAGTACTTC.

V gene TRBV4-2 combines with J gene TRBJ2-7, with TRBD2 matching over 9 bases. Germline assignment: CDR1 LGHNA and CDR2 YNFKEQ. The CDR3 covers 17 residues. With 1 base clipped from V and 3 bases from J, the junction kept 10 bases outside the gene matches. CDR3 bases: TGTGCCAGCAGCCAAGGCCTGACGGGACTAGCAATCTACGAGCAGTACTTC. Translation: CASSQGLTGLAIYEQYF.

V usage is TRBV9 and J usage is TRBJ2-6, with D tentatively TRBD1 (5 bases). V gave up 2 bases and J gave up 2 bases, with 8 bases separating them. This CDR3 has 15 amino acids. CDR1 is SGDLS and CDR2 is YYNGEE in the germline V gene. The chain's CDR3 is CASSVGLTGANVLTF. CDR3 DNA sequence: TGTGCCAGCAGCGTGGGGCTCACTGGGGCCAACGTCCTGACTTTC.

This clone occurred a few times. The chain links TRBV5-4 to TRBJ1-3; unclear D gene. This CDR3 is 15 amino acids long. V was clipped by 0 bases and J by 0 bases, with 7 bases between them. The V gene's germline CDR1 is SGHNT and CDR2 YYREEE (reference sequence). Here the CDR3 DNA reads TGTGCCAGCAGCTTGGGGCCTAGCTCTGGAAACACCATATATTTT. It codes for CASSLGPSSGNTIYF. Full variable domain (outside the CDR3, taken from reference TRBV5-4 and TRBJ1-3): ETGVTQSPTHLIKTRGQQVTLRCSSQSGHNTVSWYQQALGQGPQFIFQYYREEENGRGNFPPRFSGLQFPNYSSELNVNALELDDSALYLCASSLGPSSGNTIYFGEGSWLTVV.

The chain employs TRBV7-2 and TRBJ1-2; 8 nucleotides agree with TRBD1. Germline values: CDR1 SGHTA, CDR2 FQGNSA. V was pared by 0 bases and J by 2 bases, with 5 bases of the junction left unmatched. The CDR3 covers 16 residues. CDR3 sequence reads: CASSLAPTGVNYGYTF. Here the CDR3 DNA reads TGTGCCAGCAGCTTAGCGCCGACAGGGGTAAACTATGGCTACACCTTC.

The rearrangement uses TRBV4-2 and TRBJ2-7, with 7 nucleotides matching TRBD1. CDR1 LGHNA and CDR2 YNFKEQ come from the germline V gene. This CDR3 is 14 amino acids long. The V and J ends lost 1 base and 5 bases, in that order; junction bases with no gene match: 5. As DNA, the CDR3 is TGTGCCAGCAGCCAAGCCCAGGGGGTACACGAGCAGTACTTC. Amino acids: CASSQAQGVHEQYF.

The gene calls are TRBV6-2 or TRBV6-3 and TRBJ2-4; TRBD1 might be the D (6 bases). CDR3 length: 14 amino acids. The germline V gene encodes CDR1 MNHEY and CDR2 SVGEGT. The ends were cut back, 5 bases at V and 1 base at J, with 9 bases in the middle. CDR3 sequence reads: CASSTQGAKNIQYF. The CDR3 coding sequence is TGTGCCAGCAGTACTCAGGGGGCCAAAAACATTCAGTACTTC.

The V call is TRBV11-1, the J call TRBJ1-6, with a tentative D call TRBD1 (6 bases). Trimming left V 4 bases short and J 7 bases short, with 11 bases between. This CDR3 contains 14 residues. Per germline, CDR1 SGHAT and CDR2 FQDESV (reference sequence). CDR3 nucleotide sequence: TGTGCCAGCAGCTCCGGACAGATCAATTCACCCCTCCACTTT. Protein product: CASSSGQINSPLHF.

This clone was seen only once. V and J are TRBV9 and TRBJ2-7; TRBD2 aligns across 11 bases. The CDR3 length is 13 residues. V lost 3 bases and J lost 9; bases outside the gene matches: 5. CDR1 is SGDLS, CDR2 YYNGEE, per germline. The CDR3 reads CASSATSGETQYF. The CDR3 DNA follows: TGTGCCAGCAGCGCGACTAGCGGGGAAACGCAGTACTTC.

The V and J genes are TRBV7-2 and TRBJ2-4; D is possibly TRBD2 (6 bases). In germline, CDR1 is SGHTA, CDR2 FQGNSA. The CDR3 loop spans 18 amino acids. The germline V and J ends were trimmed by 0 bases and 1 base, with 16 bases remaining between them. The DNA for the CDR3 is TGTGCCAGCAGCTTAGCGCGACTAGGGCTGGGGGCCAAAAACATTCAGTACTTC. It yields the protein CASSLARLGLGAKNIQYF.

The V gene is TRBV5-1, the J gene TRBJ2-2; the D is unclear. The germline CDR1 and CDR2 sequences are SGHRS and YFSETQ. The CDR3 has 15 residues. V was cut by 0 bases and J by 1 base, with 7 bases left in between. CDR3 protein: CASSLGAGNTGELFF. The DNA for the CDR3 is TGCGCCAGCAGCTTGGGTGCAGGGAACACCGGGGAGCTGTTTTTT.

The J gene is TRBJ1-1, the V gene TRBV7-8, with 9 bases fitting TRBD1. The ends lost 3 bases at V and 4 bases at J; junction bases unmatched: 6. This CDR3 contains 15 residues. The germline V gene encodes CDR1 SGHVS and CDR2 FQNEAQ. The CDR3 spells CASSLAGTGITEAFF. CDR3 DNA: TGTGCCAGCAGCTTGGCCGGGACAGGGATCACTGAAGCTTTCTTT.

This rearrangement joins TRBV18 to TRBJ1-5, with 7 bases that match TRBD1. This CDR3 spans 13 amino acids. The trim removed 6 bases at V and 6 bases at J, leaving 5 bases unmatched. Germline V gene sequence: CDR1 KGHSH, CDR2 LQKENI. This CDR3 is CASSAGGFQPQHF. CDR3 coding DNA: TGTGCCAGCTCGGCAGGGGGATTTCAGCCCCAGCATTTT.

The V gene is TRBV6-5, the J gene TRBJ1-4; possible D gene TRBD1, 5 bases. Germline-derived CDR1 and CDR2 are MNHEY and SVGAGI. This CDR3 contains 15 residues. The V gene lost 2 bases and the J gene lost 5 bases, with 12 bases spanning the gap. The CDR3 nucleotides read TGTGCCAGCAGTTACAGGCCAGGGTCGAATGAAAAACTGTTTTTT. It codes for CASSYRPGSNEKLFF.

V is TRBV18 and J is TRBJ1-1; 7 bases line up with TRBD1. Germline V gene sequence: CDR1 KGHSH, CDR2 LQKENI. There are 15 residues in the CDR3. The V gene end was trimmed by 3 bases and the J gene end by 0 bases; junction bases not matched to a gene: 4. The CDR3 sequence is CASSPSDRVNTEAFF. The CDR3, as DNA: TGTGCCAGCTCACCTAGTGACAGGGTGAACACTGAAGCTTTCTTT.

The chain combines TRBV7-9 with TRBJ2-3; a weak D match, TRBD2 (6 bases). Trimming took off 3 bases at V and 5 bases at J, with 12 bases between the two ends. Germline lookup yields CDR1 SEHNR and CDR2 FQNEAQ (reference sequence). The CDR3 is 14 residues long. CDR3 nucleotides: TGTGCCAGCAGCTTGGGGGGTAGCGGAGATACGCAGTATTTT. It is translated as CASSLGGSGDTQYF.

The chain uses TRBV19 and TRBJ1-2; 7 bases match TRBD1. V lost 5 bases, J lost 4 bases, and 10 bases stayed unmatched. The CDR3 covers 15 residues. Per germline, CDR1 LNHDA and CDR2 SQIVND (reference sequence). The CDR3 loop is CASSEGATGTYGYTF. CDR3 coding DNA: TGTGCCAGTAGTGAAGGAGCGACAGGGACCTATGGCTACACCTTC. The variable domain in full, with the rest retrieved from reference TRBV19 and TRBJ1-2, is DGGITQSPKYLFRKEGQNVTLSCEQNLNHDAMYWYRQDPGQGLRLIYYSQIVNDFQKGDIAEGYSVSREKKESFPLTVTSAQKNPTAFYLCASSEGATGTYGYTFGSGTRLTVV.

Here the CDR3 DNA reads TGTGCCAGTAGTCCCCACAGGGATATAAACATTCAGTACTTC. Protein sequence: CASSPHRDINIQYF. The chain is built from TRBV19 and TRBJ2-4; D possibly corresponds to TRBD1 (6 bases). Germline V gene sequence: CDR1 LNHDA, CDR2 SQIVND (reference sequence). Trimming stripped 5 bases from V and 6 bases from J, with 14 bases between. This CDR3 contains 14 residues.

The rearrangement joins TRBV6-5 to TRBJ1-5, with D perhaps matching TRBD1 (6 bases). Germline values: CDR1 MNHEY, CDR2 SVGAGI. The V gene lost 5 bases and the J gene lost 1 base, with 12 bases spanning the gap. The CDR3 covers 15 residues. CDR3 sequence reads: CASSLPGQSNQPQHF. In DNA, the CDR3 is TGTGCCAGCAGTCTGCCGGGACAAAGCAATCAGCCCCAGCATTTT.